These 9 T cell receptor beta chains were all obtained from the same sample, sequenced in a study of blood T cell repertoires in COVID-19. The assay was immunoSEQ multiplex PCR, and TCRdb's table has in-frame clones only and misses some. The sample consists of some 100,000 clones, 85% to 90% of them appearing once. The sample consisted of peripheral blood. These receptors all stem from a woman of 80 years or more with active COVID-19.

DNA of the CDR3: TGTGCCAGCAGCTCCGATGTAGTTCGCGCTAACTATGGCTACACCTTC. Translation: CASSSDVVRANYGYTF. V usage is TRBV7-2 and J usage is TRBJ1-2; no clear D gene. Trimming pared 4 bases from V and 0 bases from J, leaving 15 bases between. Germline loops: CDR1 SGHTA, CDR2 FQGNSA. The CDR3 extends over 16 amino acids. The full variable domain, with the rest looked up from reference TRBV7-2 and TRBJ1-2, is GAGVSQSPSNKVTEKGKDVELRCDPISGHTALYWYRQSLGQGLEFLIYFQGNSAPDKSGLPSDRFSAERTGGSVSTLTIQRTQQEDSAVYLCASSSDVVRANYGYTFGSGTRLTVV.

This chain uses TRBV19 with TRBJ2-4; D may be TRBD1 (7 bases). CDR3 length: 19 residues. Between the trimmed V and J ends, which lost 4 bases and 1 base, there was a span of 23 bases. Germline CDR1 is LNHDA and CDR2 is SQIVND (reference sequence). The CDR3 nucleotides are TGTGCCAGTAGTACCCGCAGGGGGGCGATAGGTAGGGCCAAAAACATTCAGTACTTC. It is translated as CASSTRRGAIGRAKNIQYF.

The genes are TRBV18 and TRBJ2-1, with D perhaps matching TRBD2 (7 bases). CDR1 KGHSH and CDR2 LQKENI come from the germline V gene. This CDR3 is built from 15 residues. V dropped 6 bases and J dropped 8 bases, with 20 bases sitting between them. The CDR3 reads CASSPFGGLIDEQFF. The CDR3 DNA sequence: TGTGCCAGCTCCCCCTTCGGGGGGCTTATAGATGAGCAGTTCTTC.

The table lists this clone with a count of one. The chain links TRBV29-1 to TRBJ2-4, with a possible D match to TRBD2 (5 bases). This CDR3 is 12 amino acids long. The germline V gene encodes CDR1 SQVTM and CDR2 ANQGSEA. The V gene lost 5 bases and the J gene lost 7 bases, with 12 bases spanning the gap. The CDR3 DNA follows: TGCAGCGTTTCCCAGTCGGGGAACATTCAGTACTTC. The encoded protein is CSVSQSGNIQYF. Using reference TRBV29-1 and TRBJ2-4 for the parts outside the CDR3, the full variable domain is SAVISQKPSRDICQRGTSLTIQCQVDSQVTMMFWYRQQPGQSLTLIATANQGSEATYESGFVIDKFPISRPNLTFSTLTVSNMSPEDSSIYLCSVSQSGNIQYFGAGTRLSVL.

The chain uses TRBV5-5 and TRBJ2-7; D is perhaps TRBD1 (7 bases). The CDR3 contains 15 residues. V lost 2 bases and J 0 bases, leaving 12 bases between the germline ends. From germline, CDR1 is SGHKS and CDR2 YYEKEE (reference sequence). As DNA, the CDR3 is TGTGCCAGCAGCTTAGCAGGGGGGAACTCCTACGAGCAGTACTTC. Translating gives CASSLAGGNSYEQYF. Filled out from reference TRBV5-5 and TRBJ2-7, the complete variable domain reads DAGVTQSPTHLIKTRGQQVTLRCSPISGHKSVSWYQQVLGQGPQFIFQYYEKEERGRGNFPDRFSARQFPNYSSELNVNALLLGDSALYLCASSLAGGNSYEQYFGPGTRLTVT.

This clone was seen more than once but under ten times. V is TRBV2 and J is TRBJ2-7; D gene ambiguous. This CDR3 comprises 11 residues. Trimming removed 6 bases from V and 3 bases from J, with 6 bases in between. Germline CDR1 is SNHLY and CDR2 is FYNNEI. The CDR3 region is CASRSGYEQYF. The DNA of the CDR3 is TGTGCCAGCAGATCAGGCTACGAGCAGTACTTC.

The chain joins TRBV28 to TRBJ2-1, with TRBD2 matching 11 bases. Trimming removed 6 bases from V and 7 bases from J; junction bases left unmatched: 8. Germline-derived CDR1 and CDR2 are MDHEN and SYDVKM. The CDR3 length is 15 residues. CDR3 bases: TGTGCCAGCAGCCGAGTAACTAGCGGGAGAAATGAGCAGTTCTTC. It specifies CASSRVTSGRNEQFF.

This chain connects TRBV6-4 to TRBJ2-4; D perhaps matches TRBD1 (6 bases). The CDR3 is 13 residues long. V lost 6 bases and J lost 7, with 13 bases in between. Germline V gene data show CDR1 as MRHNA and CDR2 as SNTAGT. The CDR3: CASSQERGNIQYF. In DNA, the CDR3 is TGTGCCAGCAGCCAGGAGAGGGGGAACATTCAGTACTTC.

This rearrangement joins TRBV27 to TRBJ2-3; 9 nucleotides align to TRBD2. V trimming: 3 bases; J trimming: 5 bases; junction bases outside the gene matches: 9. Germline V gene sequence: CDR1 MNHEY, CDR2 SMNVEV (reference sequence). CDR3 length: 16 amino acids. CDR3 sequence reads: CASSFRRIAGEDTQYF. CDR3 coding DNA: TGTGCCAGCAGTTTCCGCCGAATAGCGGGAGAAGATACGCAGTATTTT.